This T cell receptor (beta chain) appears in the sequencing data of a study of control samples from healthy donors and cancer patients. Germline V lookup: CDR1 SGHRS, CDR2 YFSETQ. The CDR3 covers 14 residues. Trimming took 9 bases from V and 6 from J; bases not matched to a gene: 8. Clones were read by immunoSEQ multiplex PCR, and TCRdb kept only the in-frame ones, dropping some. The sample has 150,000 to 200,000 clones, over 85% seen once; the top ten hold 1.4%. The sequencing input was blood. The chain couples TRBV5-1 to TRBJ2-2; 10 positions agree with TRBD1. The sequence derives from a man younger than 45 in good health. The CDR3 here is CATHGTGDSGELFF. CDR3 DNA: TGCGCCACCCACGGGACAGGGGACTCCGGGGAGCTGTTTTTT.